Shown below are 9 T cell receptor beta chains from a single sample sequenced in a study of T cells in Graves' hyperthyroidism and ophthalmopathy. Amplification of TCR beta CDR3 regions used RNA as the template. Using the HTBI primer set, a first-round RT-PCR was run on the TCR CDR3. TCRdb re-analysed the multiplex PCR reads in MiXCR, keeping a single row per CDR3 protein. Among 600,000 to 700,000 distinct CDR3 sequences, just under 45% were seen once, and the ten largest hold roughly 7.2%. The sequenced sample was peripheral blood or thyroid tissue (not recorded which). Receptor source: an adult man with Graves' disease, either hyperthyroidism or ophthalmopathy (not recorded which).

The chain recombines TRBV29-1 with TRBJ1-2; D is perhaps TRBD1 (6 bases). The V gene's germline CDR1 is SQVTM and CDR2 ANQGSEA. This CDR3 spans 15 amino acids. The V and J ends lost 0 bases and 8 bases respectively, with 19 bases between them. The CDR3 protein is CSVEEQGREREGYTF. As DNA, the CDR3 is TGCAGCGTTGAAGAGCAGGGGAGAGAAAGAGAGGGCTACACCTTC.

The chain is built from TRBV7-3 and TRBJ2-2; the match to TRBD2 covers 12 bases. Germline CDR1 SGHTA, CDR2 FQGTGA. V lost 5 bases, J lost 4 bases, and 5 bases stayed unmatched. This CDR3 comprises 16 residues. CDR3 loop: CASSPGLAGITGELFF. The CDR3 nucleotides read TGTGCCAGCAGCCCCGGACTAGCGGGGATCACCGGGGAGCTGTTTTTT.

The chain recombines TRBV10-3 with TRBJ2-5; D might be TRBD2 (6 bases). This CDR3 region has 15 residues. The germline CDR1 and CDR2 sequences are ENHRY and SYGVKD. Deletions cut 2 bases from V and 0 bases from J, with 10 bases between. As DNA, the CDR3 is TGTGCCATCAGTGAGGGACTACCGTACCAAGAGACCCAGTACTTC. Protein sequence: CAISEGLPYQETQYF.

J is TRBJ1-2 and V is TRBV2; D is undetermined. CDR3 length: 12 residues. Deletions cut 6 bases from V and 8 bases from J, with 13 bases between. Germline V gene lookup returns CDR1 SNHLY and CDR2 FYNNEI. CDR3: CASSNFRRGYTF. CDR3 bases: TGTGCCAGCAGCAACTTCCGGAGAGGCTACACCTTC.

This clonotype has a handful of counts. The rearrangement links TRBV6-2 or TRBV6-3 to TRBJ2-7; D not certain. V was clipped by 2 bases and J by 2 bases, with 7 bases between them. The CDR3 contains 13 residues. CDR1 and CDR2 (germline): MNHEY, SVGEGT. Here the CDR3 reads CASSYGVTYEQYF. The DNA for the CDR3 is TGTGCCAGCAGTTACGGGGTAACCTACGAGCAGTACTTC.

The chain carries TRBV14 and TRBJ2-5; 10 bases map to TRBD1. Per germline, CDR1 SGHDN and CDR2 FVKESK. Trimming took 6 bases from V and 5 from J; bases not matched to a gene: 9. This CDR3 contains 15 residues. The CDR3 is CASSYRQGARETQYF. DNA of the CDR3: TGTGCCAGCAGTTACCGACAGGGGGCTCGGGAGACCCAGTACTTC.

This clonotype was counted a single time. This may be a read error, as it is one base from a much larger clone. In DNA form, the CDR3 reads TGTGCCAGCAGCCCCGGGAGCGATGGCTACATCTTC. Translation gives CASSPGSDGYIF. The rearrangement joins TRBV4-2 to TRBJ1-2; no firm D call. The CDR3 sequence is 12 residues long. Germline CDR1 and CDR2: LGHNA and YNFKEQ.

The V call is TRBV7-9, the J call TRBJ1-4; TRBD1 is a possible D gene (6 bases). Trimming left V 5 bases short and J 7 bases short, with 14 bases between. This CDR3 region has 14 residues. Germline V gives CDR1 SEHNR, CDR2 FQNEAQ (reference sequence). The CDR3 DNA sequence: TGTGCCAGCAGCCCAACAGGGTGGGGTGAAAAACTGTTTTTT. This codes for CASSPTGWGEKLFF.

The genes are TRBV28 and TRBJ1-5, with D tentatively TRBD1 (6 bases). This CDR3 spans 15 amino acids. Trimming removed 6 bases at V and 9 bases at J, with 21 bases between. Per the germline V gene, CDR1 is MDHEN and CDR2 is SYDVKM. The CDR3 region is CASSPYYTQGRPQHF. In DNA, the CDR3 is TGTGCCAGCAGCCCTTATTACACACAGGGAAGGCCCCAGCATTTT. Full variable domain (missing parts from reference TRBV28 and TRBJ1-5): DVKVTQSSRYLVKRTGEKVFLECVQDMDHENMFWYRQDPGLGLRLIYFSYDVKMKEKGDIPEGYSVSREKKERFSLILESASTNQTSMYLCASSPYYTQGRPQHFGDGTRLSIL.